This TCR beta chain came from a study of graft-versus-host responses after intestinal transplantation (dated by TCRdb to about 2021). Regarding the study in general: The transplants that recipients received were multivisceral, liver-intestinal, or isolated intestinal. Every recipient was given anti-thymocyte globulin induction, followed by around three years of maintenance tacrolimus and steroids. Bulk TCR-beta CDR3 sequencing was used to track graft-versus-host and host-versus-graft alloreactive T cell clones in the graft, circulation and bone marrow after intestinal transplantation. Alloreactive clones were identified by sequencing pre-transplant mixed lymphocyte reaction products and comparing these products with unstimulated pre-transplant donor and recipient T cells. A cohort of about two dozen intestinal transplant recipients, including one retransplant, was enrolled, and 3 patients lacking pretransplant specimens were excluded. A peak of at least 4% donor T cells among recipient peripheral blood mononuclear cells was the definition used for donor T cell macrochimerism. Rather than being sequenced by the commercial service, samples from three later patients were sequenced in-house on an Illumina MiSeq and processed with MiXCR.

The investigation overall reported the following: In the allografts of patients with donor T cell macrochimerism, GvH to HvG T cell clonal ratios were high. Peak levels of circulating GvH clones were associated with declines in HvG clones early after transplant. Conclusions were limited by the relatively low number and heterogeneity of intestinal transplant patients. GvH clones were detected in recipient bone marrow, and some of these GvH clones were observed earlier in ileal mucosa or blood, consistent with an intestinal mucosal origin.

The CDR3, cysteine through phenylalanine, is 14 amino acids long. Solely the CDR3 DNA is kept, with 42 bases framed from the first base. V is shortened by 2 bases, J by 1 base, and the region joining them spans 8 bases. CDR1 and CDR2, per the germline V gene, are MDHEN and SYDVKM. This clone was counted only a few times. It has no known antigen specificity. Base qualities were left out, and no much larger clone turns up one base away. The library was generated by the immunoSEQ multiplex PCR assay. For most patients, genomic DNA was isolated with the Qiagen DNeasy Blood and Tissue Kit and sent frozen to Adaptive Biotechnologies for TCR sequencing. High-throughput TCR-beta CDR3 sequencing of genomic DNA from most patients was performed by Adaptive Biotechnologies. Regarding the original processing steps: Adaptive's ImmunoSEQ software was the source of the TCR sequencing data for about 17 patients, while a few other patients were processed with MiXCR and VDJtools. CD4 versus CD8 sorting errors were corrected by removing sequences found in both subsets at a frequency ratio below 5:1. CDR3 nucleotide sequences shared between donor and recipient were removed because their origin could not be assigned. To count as alloreactive, a clone needed at least 2-fold expansion over unstimulated cells and a minimum CFSE-low frequency of 0.002% (template counts) or 0.001% (read counts). Clones were considered mappable if detected in sequenced pre-transplant spleen, lymph node, or MLR CFSE-low populations of the donor or recipient. The cumulative frequency of alloreactive clones was calculated as a percentage of all sequences, weighted by copy number. TCRdb stores this immuneACCESS table with in-frame sequences only. Part of the clones is absent; in the studies checked, under half of the shortfall reflects unresolved V genes, and no reason is known for the rest. V, J and clone size reflect that table, while D and trimming were determined from the DNA. This sample gives about 88,000 clones in total; about 95% of them show up just once. Around 0.19% of the sample belongs to the ten largest clones.

Taken with the paper, the label for time point translates to: cells obtained before transplantation from donor or recipient. CD3+CD4+ and CD3+CD8+ populations were FACS-sorted from unstimulated pre-transplant donor and recipient cells taken from spleen or lymph nodes. This clonotype was obtained from a human donor who was the organ donor for an intestinal transplant. The sequencing here drew on unstimulated CD4+ T cells sorted from spleen or lymph node cells, taken before transplant. The sequence joins TRBV28 to TRBJ1-1; perhaps TRBD1 is the D gene, with 5 bases matching. The DNA reads as follows: TGTGCCAGCAGTTTAACCGGGGGGAACACTGAAGCTTTCTTT. This is translated as CASSLTGGNTEAFF.